This T cell receptor (beta chain) was sequenced for a study of blood T cell repertoires in COVID-19. Only in-frame clones appear in the TCRdb table, and some are missing; sequencing was by immunoSEQ multiplex PCR. Of more than 250,000 clones listed, about 82% are singletons. Trimming removed 5 bases from V and 5 bases from J, with 19 bases in between. CDR1 is MDHEN and CDR2 is SYDVKM in the germline V gene. The CDR3 has 15 amino acids. The origin of this receptor is a woman in her forties or fifties with acute or convalescent COVID-19. Sequencing was done on a sample of peripheral blood. This chain links TRBV28 with TRBJ2-7, with D perhaps matching TRBD2 (7 bases). In DNA, the CDR3 is TGTGCCAGCAGTCCCGGGGGCGGGAGTGGCCACGAGCAGTACTTC. Amino acids: CASSPGGGSGHEQYF.